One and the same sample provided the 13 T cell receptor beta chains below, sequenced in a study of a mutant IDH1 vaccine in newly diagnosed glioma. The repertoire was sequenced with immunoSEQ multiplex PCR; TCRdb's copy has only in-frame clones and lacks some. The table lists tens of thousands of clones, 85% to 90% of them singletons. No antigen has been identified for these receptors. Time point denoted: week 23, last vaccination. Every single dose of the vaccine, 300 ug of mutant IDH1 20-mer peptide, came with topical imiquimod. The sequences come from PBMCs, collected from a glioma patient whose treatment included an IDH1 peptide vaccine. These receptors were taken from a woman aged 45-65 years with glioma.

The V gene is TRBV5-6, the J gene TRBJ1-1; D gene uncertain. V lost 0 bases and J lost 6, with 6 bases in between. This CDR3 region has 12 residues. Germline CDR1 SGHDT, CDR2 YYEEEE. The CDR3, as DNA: TGTGCCAGCAGCTTGGGGGCAGCTGAAGCTTTCTTT. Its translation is CASSLGAAEAFF.

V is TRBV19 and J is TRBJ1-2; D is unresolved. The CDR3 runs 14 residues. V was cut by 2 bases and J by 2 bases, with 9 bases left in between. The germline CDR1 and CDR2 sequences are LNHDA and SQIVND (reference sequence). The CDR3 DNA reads TGTGCCAGTAGTATAAGGGTAATCAACTATGGCTACACCTTC. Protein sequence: CASSIRVINYGYTF.

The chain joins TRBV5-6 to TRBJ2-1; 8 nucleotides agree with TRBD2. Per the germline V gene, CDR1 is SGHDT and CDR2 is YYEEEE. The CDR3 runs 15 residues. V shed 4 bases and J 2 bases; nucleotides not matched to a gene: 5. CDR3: CASSKREPPYNEQFF. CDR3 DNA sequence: TGTGCCAGCAGCAAGCGGGAGCCCCCCTACAATGAGCAGTTCTTC.

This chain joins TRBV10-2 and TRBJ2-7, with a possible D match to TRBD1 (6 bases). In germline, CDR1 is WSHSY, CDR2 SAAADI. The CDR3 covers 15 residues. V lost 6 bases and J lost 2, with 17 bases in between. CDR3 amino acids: CASRSLDSLPYEQYF. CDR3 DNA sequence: TGCGCCAGCAGGTCGCTGGACAGTCTTCCCTACGAGCAGTACTTC.

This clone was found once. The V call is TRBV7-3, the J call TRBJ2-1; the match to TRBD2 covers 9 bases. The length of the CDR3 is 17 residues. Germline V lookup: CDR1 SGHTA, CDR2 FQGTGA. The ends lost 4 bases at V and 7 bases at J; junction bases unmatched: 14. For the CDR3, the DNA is TGTGCCAGCAGCTCGAGCGGGTTCGCGGGAGGGAAGAATGAGCAGTTCTTC. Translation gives CASSSSGFAGGKNEQFF.

The CDR3 DNA sequence: TGTGCTAGTGGTTCAGGACAGCCGGCGGCTGAAGCTTTCTTT. Translated: CASGSGQPAAEAFF. The chain uses TRBV12-5 and TRBJ1-1; D is perhaps TRBD1 (6 bases). Trimming pared 4 bases from V and 6 bases from J, leaving 15 bases between. Germline V gene sequence: CDR1 LGHNT, CDR2 FRNRAP. The CDR3 length is 14 residues.

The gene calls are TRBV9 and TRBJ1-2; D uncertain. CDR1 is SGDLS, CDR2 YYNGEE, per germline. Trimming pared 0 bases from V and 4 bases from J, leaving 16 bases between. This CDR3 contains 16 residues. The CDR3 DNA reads TGTGCCAGCAGCGTAGGTGAAAGTTCCACAATCTATGGCTACACCTTC. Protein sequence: CASSVGESSTIYGYTF.

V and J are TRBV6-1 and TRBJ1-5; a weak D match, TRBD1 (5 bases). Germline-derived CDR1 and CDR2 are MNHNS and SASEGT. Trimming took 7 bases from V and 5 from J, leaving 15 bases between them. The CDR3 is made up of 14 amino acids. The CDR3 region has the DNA TGTGCCAGCACCCTCCTCATGGGGGATCAGCCCCAGCATTTT. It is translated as CASTLLMGDQPQHF.

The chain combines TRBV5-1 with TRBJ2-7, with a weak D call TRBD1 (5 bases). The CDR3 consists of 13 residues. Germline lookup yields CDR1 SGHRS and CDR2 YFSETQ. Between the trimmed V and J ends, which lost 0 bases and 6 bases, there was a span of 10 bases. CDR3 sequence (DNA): TGCGCCAGCAGCTTGGGGGGCGCGACCGAGCAGTACTTC. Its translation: CASSLGGATEQYF.

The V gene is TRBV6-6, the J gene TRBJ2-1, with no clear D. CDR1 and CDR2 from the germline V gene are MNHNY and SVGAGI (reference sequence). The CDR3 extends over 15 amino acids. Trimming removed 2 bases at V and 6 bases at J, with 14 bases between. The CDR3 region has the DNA TGTGCCAGCAGTTACCCACAGAAAACGGGCAATGAGCAGTTCTTC. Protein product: CASSYPQKTGNEQFF.

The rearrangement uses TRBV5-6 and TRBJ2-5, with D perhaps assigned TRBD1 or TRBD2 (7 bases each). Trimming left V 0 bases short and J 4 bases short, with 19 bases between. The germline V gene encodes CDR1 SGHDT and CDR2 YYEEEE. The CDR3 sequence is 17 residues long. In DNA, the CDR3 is TGTGCCAGCAGCTTGGCACACGGCAGGGGGAGGGGAGAGACCCAGTACTTC. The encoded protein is CASSLAHGRGRGETQYF.

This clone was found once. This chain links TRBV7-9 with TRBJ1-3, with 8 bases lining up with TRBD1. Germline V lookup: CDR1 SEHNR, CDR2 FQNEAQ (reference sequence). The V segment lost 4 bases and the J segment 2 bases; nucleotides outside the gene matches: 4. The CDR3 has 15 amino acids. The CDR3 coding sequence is TGTGCCAGCAGCTCCCTGGACAGGGCTGGAAACACCATATATTTT. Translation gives CASSSLDRAGNTIYF.

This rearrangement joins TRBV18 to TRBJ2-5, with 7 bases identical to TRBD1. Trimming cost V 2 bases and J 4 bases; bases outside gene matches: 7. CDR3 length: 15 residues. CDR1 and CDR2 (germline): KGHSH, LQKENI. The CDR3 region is CASSPARGMTETQYF. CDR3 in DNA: TGTGCCAGCTCACCAGCCAGGGGGATGACAGAGACCCAGTACTTC.